The TCR beta chain described here comes from a study of blood T cell repertoires in COVID-19. Study in general: COVID-19 samples, acute and convalescent, were from the United States, Italy and Spain. PBMCs, B-cell-depleted T cells, or T cells were the source of the cDNA or gDNA that made up the material.

Clones were sequenced by immunoSEQ multiplex PCR, and TCRdb holds only the in-frame ones, with some missing. The sample has 300,000 to 500,000 clones, roughly 88% seen once; the top ten hold over 0.9%. The V end lost 3 bases, the J end lost 6 bases, and 13 bases lay between the germline ends. CDR3 length equals 14 residues. The germline V gene encodes CDR1 KGHSH and CDR2 LQKENI. Recruits, aged roughly 18 to 95 years, lived in about two dozen US areas. The sample was PBMCs or T cells enriched from blood (not recorded which). The clonotype comes from a woman in her 30s with acute COVID-19. This chain links TRBV18 with TRBJ2-3; D may be TRBD2 (6 bases). CDR3 in amino acids: CASSPGGLGDTQYF. The CDR3 bases are TGTGCCAGCTCACCGGGAGGCTTGGGGGATACGCAGTATTTT.